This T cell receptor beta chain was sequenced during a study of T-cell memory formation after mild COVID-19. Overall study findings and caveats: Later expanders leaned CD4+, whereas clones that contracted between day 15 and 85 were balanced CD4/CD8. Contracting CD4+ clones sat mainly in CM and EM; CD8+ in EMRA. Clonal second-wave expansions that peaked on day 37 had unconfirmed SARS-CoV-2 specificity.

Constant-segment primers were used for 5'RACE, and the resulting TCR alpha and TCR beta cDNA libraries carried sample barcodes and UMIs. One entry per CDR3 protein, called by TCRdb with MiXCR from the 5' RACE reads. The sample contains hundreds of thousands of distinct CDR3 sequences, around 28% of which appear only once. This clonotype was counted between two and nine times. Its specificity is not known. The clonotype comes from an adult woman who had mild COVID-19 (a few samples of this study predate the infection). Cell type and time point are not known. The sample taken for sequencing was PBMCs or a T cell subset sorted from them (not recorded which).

The CDR3 DNA sequence: TGTGCCAGCAGTTACGGGGACCCCGCTAGCTCCTACAATGAGCAGTTCTTC. Amino acids: CASSYGDPASSYNEQFF. This chain links TRBV6-5 with TRBJ2-1; either TRBD1 or TRBD2 may fit D (5 bases each). This CDR3 is 17 amino acids long. Germline V CDR1 and CDR2: MNHEY, SVGAGI. V lost 2 bases, J lost 0 bases, and 14 bases lay in between.